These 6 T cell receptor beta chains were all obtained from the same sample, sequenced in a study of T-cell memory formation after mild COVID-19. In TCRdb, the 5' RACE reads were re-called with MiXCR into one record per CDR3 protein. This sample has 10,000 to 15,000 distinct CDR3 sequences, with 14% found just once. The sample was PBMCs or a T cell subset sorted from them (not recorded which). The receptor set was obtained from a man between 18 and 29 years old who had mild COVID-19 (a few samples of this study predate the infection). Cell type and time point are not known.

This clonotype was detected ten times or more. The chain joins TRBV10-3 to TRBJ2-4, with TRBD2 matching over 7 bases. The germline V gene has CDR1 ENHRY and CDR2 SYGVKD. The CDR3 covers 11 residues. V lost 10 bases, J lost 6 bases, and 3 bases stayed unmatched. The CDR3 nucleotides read TGTGCCACCGGGGAGGGAAACATTCAGTACTTC. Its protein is CATGEGNIQYF.

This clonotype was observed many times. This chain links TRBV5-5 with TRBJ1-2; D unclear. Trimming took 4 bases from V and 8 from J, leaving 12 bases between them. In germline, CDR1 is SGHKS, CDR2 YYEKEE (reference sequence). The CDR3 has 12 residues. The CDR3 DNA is TGTGCCAGCAGCCTGGAGACTTTAGGCTACACCTTC. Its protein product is CASSLETLGYTF.

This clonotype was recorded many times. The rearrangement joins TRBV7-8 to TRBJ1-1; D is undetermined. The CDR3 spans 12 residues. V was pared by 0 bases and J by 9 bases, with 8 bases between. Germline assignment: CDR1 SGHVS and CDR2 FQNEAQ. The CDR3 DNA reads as TGTGCCAGCAGCTTAGCGTTTACACAAGCTTTCTTT. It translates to CASSLAFTQAFF.

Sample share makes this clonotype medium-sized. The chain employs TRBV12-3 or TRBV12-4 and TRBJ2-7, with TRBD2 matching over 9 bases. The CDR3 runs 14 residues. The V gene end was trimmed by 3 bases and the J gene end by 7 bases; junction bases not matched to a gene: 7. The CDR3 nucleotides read TGTGCCAGCAGTTTTGGCGGGGGGGCCGGTGAGCAGTACTTC. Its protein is CASSFGGGAGEQYF.

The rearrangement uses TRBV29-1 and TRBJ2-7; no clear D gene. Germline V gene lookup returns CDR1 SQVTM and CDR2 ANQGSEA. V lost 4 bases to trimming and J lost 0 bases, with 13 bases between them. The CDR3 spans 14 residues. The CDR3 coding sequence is TGCAGCGTTGCATTCTACGGACCCTCCTACGAGCAGTACTTC. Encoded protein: CSVAFYGPSYEQYF.

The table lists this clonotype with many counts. The CDR3 protein is CASSWIQGEQYF. Written as DNA, the CDR3 is TGCGCCAGCAGTTGGATCCAGGGCGAGCAGTACTTC. This chain connects TRBV10-1 to TRBJ2-7; D might be TRBD1 (5 bases). V lost 5 bases, J lost 6 bases, and 11 bases lay in between. Germline V gene lookup returns CDR1 WNHNN and CDR2 SYGVQD (reference sequence). The CDR3 totals 12 residues.